The entry below gives a single TCR beta chain sequence along with its context. Its matching antigen is unknown. This CDR3 comprises 14 residues. Trimming removed 6 bases from V and 0 bases from J; junction bases left unmatched: 5. Germline assignment: CDR1 MDHEN and CDR2 SYDVKM. PCR involved 60 Vbeta and 13 Jbeta primers. This table comes from immunoSEQ multiplex PCR, and its TCRdb copy is limited to in-frame clones, with some not included. The data show some 77,000 clones, around 77% seen once. The data originate from a study of cytomegalovirus exposure and HLA in healthy donors. Study-wide results and limits: Later analysis suggested links between common viral pathogens and several top significant clusters. About 87% or about 30% of the time was how often most TCR beta V segments were productive, according to an earlier analysis.

Sequencing was done on a sample of PBMCs. The sequence derives from a woman in her thirties or forties in good health and CMV-seropositive. V usage is TRBV28 and J usage is TRBJ2-7, with TRBD1 identical over 7 bases. The CDR3 nucleotides are TGTGCCAGCAGACAACAGGGGCTCTCCTACGAGCAGTACTTC. Translation: CASRQQGLSYEQYF. The full variable domain, rest sourced from reference TRBV28 and TRBJ2-7, is DVKVTQSSRYLVKRTGEKVFLECVQDMDHENMFWYRQDPGLGLRLIYFSYDVKMKEKGDIPEGYSVSREKKERFSLILESASTNQTSMYLCASRQQGLSYEQYFGPGTRLTVT.